The 4 T cell receptor beta chains listed next were all sequenced from one sample in a study of T cell responses to AZD1222 COVID-19 vaccine. Some clones are missing from TCRdb's copy, which holds only in-frame ones; the method was immunoSEQ multiplex PCR. The profile shows tens of thousands of clones, less than 85% of them singletons. Sequencing used peripheral blood, obtained 28 days after the second AZD1222 dose. The source of these receptors is an adult who received the AZD1222 COVID-19 vaccine.

This chain uses TRBV24-1 with TRBJ2-1; possibly TRBD1 or TRBD2 for D (5 bases each). Germline V gene data show CDR1 as KGHDR and CDR2 as SFDVKD. The V gene lost 4 bases and the J gene lost 4 bases, with 19 bases spanning the gap. The CDR3 contains 17 residues. The CDR3 here is CATSEPPRDGLYNEQFF. DNA for the CDR3: TGTGCCACCAGTGAACCACCCCGGGACGGACTTTACAATGAGCAGTTCTTC.

The chain recombines TRBV19 with TRBJ1-5, with TRBD1 as a possible D gene (5 bases). This CDR3 spans 14 amino acids. Germline lookup yields CDR1 LNHDA and CDR2 SQIVND (reference sequence). Trimming cost V 6 bases and J 5 bases, with 14 bases left between them. The CDR3 sequence: CASRPPRDDQPQHF. The CDR3 nucleotides are TGTGCCAGTAGACCACCCCGGGACGATCAGCCCCAGCATTTT.

This chain links TRBV7-9 with TRBJ1-4, with TRBD1 as a possible D gene (6 bases). Germline CDR1 reads SEHNR; CDR2 reads FQNEAQ (reference sequence). The CDR3 extends over 16 amino acids. The V end lost 4 bases, the J end lost 0 bases, and 12 bases lay between the germline ends. CDR3 sequence reads: CASSSYRDATNEKLFF. In nucleotides, the CDR3 is TGTGCCAGCAGCTCCTACAGGGATGCAACTAATGAAAAACTGTTTTTT.

The chain is built from TRBV2 and TRBJ2-3; 8 nucleotides agree with TRBD2. Germline lookup yields CDR1 SNHLY and CDR2 FYNNEI. V gave up 3 bases and J gave up 1 base; unmatched junction bases: 3. The CDR3 runs to 15 residues. CDR3 region: CASSDPGGGTDTQYF. In DNA, the CDR3 is TGTGCCAGCAGTGACCCGGGGGGGGGCACAGATACGCAGTATTTT.